Each of the 13 T cell receptor beta chains below was sequenced from the same sample in a study of tumor-infiltrating lymphocytes in primary liver carcinoma. cDNA specific to TCR beta was made from 450 to 650 ng of total RNA, with a constant-region primer employed for priming. Modified slightly, ARM-PCR produced TCR beta libraries over three nested multiplex PCR rounds. With TRBV1-TRBV30 forward primers and a C-beta reverse primer, the first two PCR rounds were run for about 10 cycles each. TCRdb passed the multiplex PCR reads through MiXCR, listing each CDR3 protein once. Here the sample spans approximately 330,000 distinct CDR3 sequences, 65% being singletons. The source of the blood RNA was unsorted whole blood, and germline DNA was extracted as well. Specimen: peripheral blood. Source of these receptors: a man aged 35 to 55 with primary liver carcinoma and hepatitis B virus infection.

In its sample, this clonotype was seen many times. The CDR3 sequence: CASSEATLAGGSTDTQYF. The CDR3 DNA reads as TGTGCCAGCAGTGAAGCAACCCTAGCGGGAGGGAGCACAGATACGCAGTATTTT. V usage is TRBV6-1 and J usage is TRBJ2-3, with 12 bases lining up with TRBD2. CDR3 length equals 18 residues. Germline CDR1 reads MNHNS; CDR2 reads SASEGT. The junction had 4 bases not matched to a gene; V was cut back by 0 bases and J by 0 bases.

For this clonotype: This could be a read error, since a much larger clone is one nucleotide away. Here the CDR3 DNA reads TGTGCCAACAGTTACCTCGGGACTAGCGGGAGAAAGGCCTACGAGCAGTACTTC. Amino acids: CANSYLGTSGRKAYEQYF. The rearrangement uses TRBV6-5 and TRBJ2-7; 14 nucleotides align to TRBD2. The CDR3 totals 18 residues. Germline CDR1 and CDR2: MNHEY and SVGAGI.

Notes on this clonotype: A much larger clone sits a single nucleotide away, making a read error possible. The V and J genes are TRBV13 and TRBJ2-7, with D possibly matching TRBD2 (5 bases). V lost 4 bases to trimming and J lost 6 bases, with 16 bases between them. Germline values: CDR1 PRHDT, CDR2 FYEKMQ (reference sequence). There are 14 residues in the CDR3. The CDR3 DNA reads TGTGCCAGCAGCTCGGTGCGAAGCGGTAGCGAGCAGTACTTC. As protein: CASSSVRSGSEQYF. The complete variable domain, with remaining parts taken from reference TRBV13 and TRBJ2-7, reads AAGVIQSPRHLIKEKRETATLKCYPIPRHDTVYWYQQGPGQDPQFLISFYEKMQSDKGSIPDRFSAQQFSDYHSELNMSSLELGDSALYFCASSSVRSGSEQYFGPGTRLTVT.

Concerning this clonotype: This sequence may be a read error, since a much larger clone differs from it by one base. The rearrangement joins TRBV6-5 to TRBJ2-7, with D unresolved. The CDR3 runs to 13 residues. Trimming shortened V by 8 bases and J by 3 bases, and 14 bases separated the two germline ends. Germline assignment: CDR1 MNHEY and CDR2 SVGAGI. As DNA, the CDR3 is TGTGCCAGCGTATCCAGGTCTAGCTACGAGCAGTACTTC. The encoded protein is CASVSRSSYEQYF.

In the case of this clonotype: Just one base apart from a much larger clone, this may be a read error. The chain is built from TRBV4-1 and TRBJ1-2, with TRBD1 identical over 8 bases. The CDR3 covers 16 residues. The V gene's germline CDR1 is MGHRA and CDR2 YSYEKL. The CDR3 DNA sequence: TGCACCAGCAGCCAAGAAGGGCGGACAGGGACCTATGGCTACACCTTC. Translated: CTSSQEGRTGTYGYTF.

This clonotype has only one observation. One base away lies a much larger clone, so this may be a sequencing read error. The chain has TRBV6-6 and TRBJ1-5, with TRBD1 as a possible D gene (5 bases). Germline V CDR1 and CDR2: MNHNY, SVGAGI (reference sequence). CDR3 length: 15 residues. In DNA form, the CDR3 reads TGTGCCAACAGTTCCCGCAGGGTGGGCGATCAGCCCCAGCATTTT. It encodes CANSSRRVGDQPQHF.

As concerns this clonotype: One junction end does not reproduce the germline sequence, and a read error may be involved. This chain joins TRBV11-2 and TRBJ2-7; 8 positions match TRBD1. The germline V gene encodes CDR1 SGHAT and CDR2 FQNNGV. This CDR3 region has 16 residues. The CDR3 loop reads CASSLGLDRVVYGQYF. The CDR3, as DNA: TGTGCCAGCAGCTTAGGACTGGACAGGGTGGTCTACGGGCAGTACTTC.

With respect to this clonotype: This may be a read error: a much more frequent sequence differs by one nucleotide. The chain employs TRBV12-3 or TRBV12-4 and TRBJ1-1; D not certain. V was trimmed by 5 bases and J by 1 base, leaving 8 bases between them. The CDR3 runs to 13 residues. CDR3 DNA sequence: TGTGCCAGCAGTCCGAGGACGAACACTGAAGCTTTCTTT. Its protein product is CASSPRTNTEAFF.

The table lists this clonotype with many counts. J is TRBJ2-1 and V is TRBV7-8; D remains unclear. Germline loops: CDR1 SGHVS, CDR2 FQNEAQ. V was shortened by 5 bases and J by 5 bases, with 10 bases between the two germline ends. This CDR3 has 13 residues. The CDR3 loop reads CASSIRAHNEQFF. The DNA of the CDR3 is TGTGCCAGCAGCATCCGGGCCCACAATGAGCAGTTCTTC.

This clonotype was counted a few times. The rearrangement uses TRBV6-2 or TRBV6-3 and TRBJ2-7, with 11 bases matching TRBD2. This CDR3 is 19 amino acids long. Trimming at V came to 5 bases and at J to 7 bases, leaving 22 bases not matched to a gene. The germline gives CDR1 MNHEY, CDR2 SVGEGT. CDR3 in amino acids: CASSPSLAGVGRATREQYF. DNA of the CDR3: TGTGCCAGCAGTCCCTCACTAGCGGGAGTTGGTCGGGCTACTCGAGAGCAGTACTTC.

On this clonotype itself: This sequence may be a read error, since a much larger clone differs from it by one base. The chain joins TRBV5-6 to TRBJ2-5; D call uncertain. The CDR3 runs to 15 residues. V dropped 4 bases and J dropped 2 bases, with 15 bases sitting between them. The V gene's germline CDR1 is SGHDT and CDR2 YYEEEE. CDR3: CASSIAGVRQETQYF. In DNA form, the CDR3 reads TGTGCCAGCAGCATCGCAGGCGTTCGACAAGAGACCCAGTACTTC.

Comments on this clonotype: Because it lacks the conserved phenylalanine or tryptophan at the end, this CDR3 is likely a read error. The rearrangement joins TRBV7-6 to TRBJ2-5; 11 bases line up with TRBD1. From germline, CDR1 is SGHVS and CDR2 FNYEAQ. Trimming cost V 2 bases and J 5 bases; bases outside gene matches: 4. The CDR3 has 15 residues. The CDR3 DNA follows: TGTGCCAGCAGCTTACGGACAGGGGGCTGGGAGACCCAGTACTAC. It is translated as CASSLRTGGWETQYY.

This clonotype was counted ten times or more. The chain is built from TRBV11-2 and TRBJ2-7, with D perhaps TRBD2 (5 bases). With 5 bases removed from V and 3 bases from J, the gap between germline ends came to 14 bases. CDR3 length equals 14 residues. CDR1 is SGHAT and CDR2 is FQNNGV in the germline V gene. CDR3 protein: CASSPQTGDYEQYF. Written as DNA, the CDR3 is TGTGCCAGCAGCCCCCAAACCGGGGACTACGAGCAGTACTTC.